This entry lists 2 T cell receptor beta chains sequenced from one sample in a study of shared clonotypes between healthy human individuals (TCRdb year 2020). The library was made by the immunoSEQ multiplex PCR assay. TCRdb retrieved this table from immuneACCESS and kept in-frame rearrangements only. Not all clones are present; in checked studies, unresolved V genes account for under half, and no reason is known for the remainder. Present in this sample are 1.5 million to 2.5 million clones, just under 95% of which were seen just once. Of the sample, 1% to 1.5% falls within the top ten clones. CD8 naive samples consisted of CD45RO-negative cells that were positively selected for CCR7, yielding a CD45RA+CCR7+ population without TemRA cells. Sequencing used naive CD8+ T cells sorted from blood. Read against the paper, the sample's cell subset or site label means: CD45RA+CCR7+. The receptors here all came from a man between 18 and 29 years old in good health.

V is TRBV27 and J is TRBJ2-3; D is unclear. The CDR3 has 13 amino acids. Per the germline V gene, CDR1 is MNHEY and CDR2 is SMNVEV (reference sequence). Trimming left V 2 bases short and J 4 bases short, with 7 bases between. CDR3 sequence (DNA): TGTGCCAGCAGTTTAAGGACGGCAGATACGCAGTATTTT. Translating gives CASSLRTADTQYF.

This sequence joins TRBV2 and TRBJ1-2, with a possible D match to TRBD1 (6 bases). Between the trimmed V and J ends, which lost 10 bases and 4 bases, there was a span of 25 bases. The CDR3 is 16 amino acids. Germline V gene data show CDR1 as SNHLY and CDR2 as FYNNEI. CDR3 sequence: CATMNREALTPYGYTF. In DNA, the CDR3 is TGTGCCACCATGAACAGGGAGGCACTGACTCCCTATGGCTACACCTTC.